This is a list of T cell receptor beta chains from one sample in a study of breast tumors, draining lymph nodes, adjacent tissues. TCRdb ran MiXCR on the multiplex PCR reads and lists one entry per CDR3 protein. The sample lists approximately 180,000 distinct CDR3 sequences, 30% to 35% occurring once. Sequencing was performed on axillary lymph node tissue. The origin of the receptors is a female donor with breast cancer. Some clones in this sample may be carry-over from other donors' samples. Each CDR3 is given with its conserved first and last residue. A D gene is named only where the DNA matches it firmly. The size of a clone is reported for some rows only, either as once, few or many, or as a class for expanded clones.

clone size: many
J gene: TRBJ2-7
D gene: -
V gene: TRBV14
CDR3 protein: CASSPLSQGYEQYF
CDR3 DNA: TGTGCCAGCAGCCCCCTCTCACAGGGATACGAGCAGTACTTC

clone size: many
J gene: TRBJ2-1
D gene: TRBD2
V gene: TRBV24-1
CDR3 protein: CATSDPGTSGRIDEQFF
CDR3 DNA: TGTGCCACCAGTGATCCCGGGACTAGCGGGAGGATCGATGAGCAGTTCTTC

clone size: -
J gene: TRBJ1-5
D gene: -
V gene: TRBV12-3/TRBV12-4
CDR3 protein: CASSLYRAGGQPQHF
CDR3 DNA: TGTGCCAGCAGTTTATACCGAGCGGGGGGTCAGCCCCAGCATTTT

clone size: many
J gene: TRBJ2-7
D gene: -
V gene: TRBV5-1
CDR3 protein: CASTDSGAYEQYF
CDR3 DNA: TGCGCCAGCACGGACAGTGGAGCCTACGAGCAGTACTTC

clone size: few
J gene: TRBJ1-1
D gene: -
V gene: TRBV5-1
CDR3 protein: CASSFSPLTEAFF
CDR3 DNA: TGCGCCAGCAGCTTCTCCCCTTTGACTGAAGCTTTCTTT

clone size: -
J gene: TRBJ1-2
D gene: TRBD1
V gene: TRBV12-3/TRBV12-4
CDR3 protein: CASWTGDEDGYTF
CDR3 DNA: TGTGCCAGCTGGACAGGGGATGAGGATGGCTACACCTTC

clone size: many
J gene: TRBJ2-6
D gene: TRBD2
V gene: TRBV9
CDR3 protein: CASSVSPGGPGSGANVLTF
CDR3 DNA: TGTGCCAGCAGCGTGAGCCCGGGAGGGCCCGGATCAGGGGCCAACGTCCTGACTTTC

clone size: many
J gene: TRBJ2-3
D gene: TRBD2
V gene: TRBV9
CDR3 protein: CASSDSGGGDTQYF
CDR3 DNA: TGTGCCAGCAGCGACAGCGGGGGCGGGGATACGCAGTATTTT

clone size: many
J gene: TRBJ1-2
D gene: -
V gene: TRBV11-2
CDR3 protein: CASSLEFGSYGYTF
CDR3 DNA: TGTGCCAGCAGCTTAGAGTTCGGGAGCTATGGCTACACCTTC

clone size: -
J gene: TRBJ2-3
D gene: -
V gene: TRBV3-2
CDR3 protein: CASSQAYRVTTCTDTQYF
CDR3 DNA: TGTGCCAGCAGCCAAGCCTACAGGGTAACCACTTGCACAGATACGCAGTATTTT

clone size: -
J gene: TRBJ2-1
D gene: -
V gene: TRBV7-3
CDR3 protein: CASSFGRQSNEQFF
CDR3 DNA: TGTGCCAGCAGCTTCGGGCGACAGAGCAATGAGCAGTTCTTC

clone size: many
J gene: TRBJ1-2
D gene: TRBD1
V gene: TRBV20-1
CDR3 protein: CSVPGQGGQGGYTF
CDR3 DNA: TGCAGTGTTCCGGGACAGGGAGGGCAGGGTGGCTACACCTTC

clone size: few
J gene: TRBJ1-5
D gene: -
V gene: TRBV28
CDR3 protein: CASSTILISYQPQHF
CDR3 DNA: TGTGCCAGCAGTACCATCCTTATTTCTTATCAGCCCCAGCATTTT

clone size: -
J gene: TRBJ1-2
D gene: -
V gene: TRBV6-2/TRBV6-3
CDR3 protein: CASSRLVLANYGYTF
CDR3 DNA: TGTGCCAGCAGCCGCCTTGTACTGGCTAACTATGGCTACACCTTC

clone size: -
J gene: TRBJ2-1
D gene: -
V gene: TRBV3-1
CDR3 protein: CASSRANNEQFF
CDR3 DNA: TGTGCCAGCAGCCGGGCTAACAATGAGCAGTTCTTC

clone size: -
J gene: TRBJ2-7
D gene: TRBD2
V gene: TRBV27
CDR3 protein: CASSLLGGSQAQYF
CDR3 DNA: TGTGCCAGCAGTTTATTGGGGGGGTCCCAGGCGCAGTACTTC

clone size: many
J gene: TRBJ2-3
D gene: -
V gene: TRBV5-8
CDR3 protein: CASSLAPGRLDTQYF
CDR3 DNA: TGTGCCAGCAGCTTGGCCCCGGGACGGCTAGATACGCAGTATTTT

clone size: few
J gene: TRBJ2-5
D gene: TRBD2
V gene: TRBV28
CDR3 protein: CASKTGGPGETQYF
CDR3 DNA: TGTGCCAGCAAAACGGGAGGGCCTGGAGAGACCCAGTACTTC

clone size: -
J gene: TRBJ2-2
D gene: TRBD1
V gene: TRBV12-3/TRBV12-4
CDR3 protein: CASSFGDRPQRGLFF
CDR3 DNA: TGTGCCAGCAGTTTCGGGGACAGGCCTCAAAGGGGACTGTTTTTT

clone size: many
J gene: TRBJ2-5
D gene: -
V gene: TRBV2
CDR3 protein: CATDRDSPRETQYF
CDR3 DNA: TGTGCCACCGACCGGGACTCTCCCCGCGAGACCCAGTACTTC

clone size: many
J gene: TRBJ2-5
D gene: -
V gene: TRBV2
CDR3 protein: CASSIGLETQYF
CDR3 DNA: TGTGCCAGCTCTATCGGGCTAGAGACCCAGTACTTC

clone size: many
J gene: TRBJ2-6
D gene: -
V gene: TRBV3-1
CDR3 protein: CASSRSGAGANVLTF
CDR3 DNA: TGTGCCAGCTCCAGGTCGGGGGCCGGGGCCAACGTCCTGACTTTC

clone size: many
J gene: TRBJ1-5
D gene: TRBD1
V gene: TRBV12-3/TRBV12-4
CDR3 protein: CASSVGTGNNQPQHF
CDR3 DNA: TGTGCCAGCAGTGTAGGGACAGGCAATAATCAGCCCCAGCATTTT

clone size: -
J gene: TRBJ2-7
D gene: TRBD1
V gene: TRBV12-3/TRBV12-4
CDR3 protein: CASSFGTVTYEQYF
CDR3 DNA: TGTGCCAGCAGTTTCGGGACAGTGACCTACGAGCAGTACTTC

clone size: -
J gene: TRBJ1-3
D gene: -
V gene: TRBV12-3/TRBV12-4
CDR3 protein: CASNRGGRTIYF
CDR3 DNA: TGTGCCAGCAACAGAGGGGGGCGCACCATATATTTT

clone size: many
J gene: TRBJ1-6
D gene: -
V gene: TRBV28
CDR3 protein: CASSFRSSYNSPLHF
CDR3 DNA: TGTGCCAGCAGTTTCAGGAGCTCCTATAATTCACCCCTCCACTTT

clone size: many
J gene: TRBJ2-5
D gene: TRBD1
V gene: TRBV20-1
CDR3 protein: CSARDRDRGLQETQYF
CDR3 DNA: TGCAGTGCCAGAGACCGGGACAGGGGGTTGCAAGAGACCCAGTACTTC

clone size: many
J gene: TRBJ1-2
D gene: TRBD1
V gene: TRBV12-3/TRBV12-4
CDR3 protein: CASSRTGGANYGYTF
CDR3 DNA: TGTGCCAGCAGCCGGACAGGGGGCGCAAACTATGGCTACACCTTC

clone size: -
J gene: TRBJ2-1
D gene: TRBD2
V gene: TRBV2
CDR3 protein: CASRGGGAHEQFF
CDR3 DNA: TGTGCCAGCAGGGGGGGGGGAGCGCATGAGCAGTTCTTC

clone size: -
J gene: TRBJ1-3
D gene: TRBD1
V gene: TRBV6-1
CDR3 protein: CASNQTGDSVEANYGYTIYF
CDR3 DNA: TGTGCCAGCAACCAGACAGGGGATAGTGTCGAGGCTAACTATGGCTACACCATATATTTT

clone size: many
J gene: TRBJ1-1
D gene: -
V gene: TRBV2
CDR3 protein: CASSELQVQLNTEAFF
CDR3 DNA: TGTGCCAGCAGTGAATTACAGGTACAACTGAACACTGAAGCTTTCTTT

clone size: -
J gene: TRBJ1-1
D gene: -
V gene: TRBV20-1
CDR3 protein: CSANKPGENTEAFF
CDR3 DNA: TGCAGTGCAAACAAACCGGGCGAGAACACTGAAGCTTTCTTT

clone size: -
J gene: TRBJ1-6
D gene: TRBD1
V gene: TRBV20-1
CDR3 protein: CSAGGRDSRNSPLHF
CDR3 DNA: TGCAGTGCCGGAGGTAGGGACAGCCGCAATTCACCCCTCCACTTT

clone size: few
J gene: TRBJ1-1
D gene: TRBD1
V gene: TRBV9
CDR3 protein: CASSVVGTGSTEAFF
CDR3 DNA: TGTGCCAGCAGCGTAGTGGGGACAGGGTCCACTGAAGCTTTCTTT

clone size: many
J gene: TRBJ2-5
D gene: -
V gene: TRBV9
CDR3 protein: CASSRRSQSGETQYF
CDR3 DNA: TGTGCCAGCAGTCGAAGGAGCCAGTCAGGAGAGACCCAGTACTTC

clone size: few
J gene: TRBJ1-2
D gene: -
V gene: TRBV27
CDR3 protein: CASWGGSYGYTF
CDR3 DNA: TGTGCCAGCTGGGGAGGGTCCTATGGCTACACCTTC

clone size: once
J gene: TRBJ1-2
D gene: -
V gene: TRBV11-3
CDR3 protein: CASSQEESSGNYGYTF
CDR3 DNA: TGTGCCAGCAGCCAAGAAGAGTCCTCGGGGAACTATGGCTACACCTTC

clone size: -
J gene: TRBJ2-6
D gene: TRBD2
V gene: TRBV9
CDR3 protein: CASSSGGKIVGGANVLTF
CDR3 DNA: TGTGCCAGCAGTAGCGGGGGGAAGATAGTAGGTGGGGCCAACGTCCTGACTTTC

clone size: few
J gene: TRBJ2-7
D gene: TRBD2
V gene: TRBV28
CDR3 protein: CASSFPSGGGSYEQYF
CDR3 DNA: TGTGCCAGCAGTTTCCCGAGCGGTGGCGGGAGCTACGAGCAGTACTTC

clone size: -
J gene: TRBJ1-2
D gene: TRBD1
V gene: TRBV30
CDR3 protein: CAWRAGTVHDYGYTF
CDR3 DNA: TGTGCCTGGAGAGCCGGGACAGTACATGACTATGGCTACACCTTC

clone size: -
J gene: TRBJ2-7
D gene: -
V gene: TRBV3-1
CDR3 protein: CASSQSLHGSVYFEQYF
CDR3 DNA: TGTGCCAGCAGCCAATCGTTACACGGCTCCGTTTATTTCGAGCAGTACTTC

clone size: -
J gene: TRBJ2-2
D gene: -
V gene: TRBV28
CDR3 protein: CASSTRRDSHTGELFF
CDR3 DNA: TGTGCCAGCAGTACTCGGCGGGACAGCCACACCGGGGAGCTGTTTTTT

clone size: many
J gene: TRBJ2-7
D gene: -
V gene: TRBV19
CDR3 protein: CASSGSIKNEQYF
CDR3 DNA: TGTGCCAGTAGCGGGAGTATTAAGAACGAGCAGTACTTC

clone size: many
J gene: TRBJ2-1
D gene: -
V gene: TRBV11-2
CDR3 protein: CASSSFGGSSYNEQFF
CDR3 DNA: TGTGCCAGCAGCTCTTTTGGCGGAAGCTCCTACAATGAGCAGTTCTTC

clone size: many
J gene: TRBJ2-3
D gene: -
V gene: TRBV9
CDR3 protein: CASSSGGGGRTDTQYF
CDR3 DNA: TGTGCCAGCAGCTCAGGGGGCGGGGGGCGCACAGATACGCAGTATTTT

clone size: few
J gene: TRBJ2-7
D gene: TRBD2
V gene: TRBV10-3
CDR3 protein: CASSSPRGGGYEQYF
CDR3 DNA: TGTGCCAGCAGTTCACCCCGGGGGGGGGGCTACGAGCAGTACTTC

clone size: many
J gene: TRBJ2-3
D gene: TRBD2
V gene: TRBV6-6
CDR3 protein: CASRGASGATDTQYF
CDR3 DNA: TGTGCCAGCAGAGGGGCGAGCGGGGCCACAGATACGCAGTATTTT

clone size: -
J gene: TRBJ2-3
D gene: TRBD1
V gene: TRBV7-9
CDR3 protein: CASSFTGGSYNEQYF
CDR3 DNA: TGTGCCAGCAGCTTTACAGGGGGCTCCTACAATGAGCAGTATTTT

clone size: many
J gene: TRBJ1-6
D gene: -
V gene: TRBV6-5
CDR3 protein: CASRRNREVGSPLHF
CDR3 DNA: TGTGCCAGCAGACGCAACAGGGAAGTAGGTTCACCCCTCCACTTT

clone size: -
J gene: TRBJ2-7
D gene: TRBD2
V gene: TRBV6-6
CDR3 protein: CASRDSAGADEQYF
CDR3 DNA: TGTGCCAGCAGGGATTCAGCGGGAGCGGACGAGCAGTACTTC

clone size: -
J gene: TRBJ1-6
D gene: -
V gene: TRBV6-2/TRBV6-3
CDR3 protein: CASSLSTGELVSSTPLHF
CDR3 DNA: TGTGCCAGCAGTCTCTCCACCGGGGAGCTCGTTTCTAGTACACCCCTCCACTTT

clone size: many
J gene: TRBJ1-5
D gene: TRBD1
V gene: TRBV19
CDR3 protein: CASSPGQVFNQPQHF
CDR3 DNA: TGTGCCAGTAGTCCCGGACAGGTCTTCAATCAGCCCCAGCATTTT

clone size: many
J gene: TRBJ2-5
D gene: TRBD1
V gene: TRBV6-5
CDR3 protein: CASSHSDRVVGTQYF
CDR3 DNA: TGTGCCAGCAGTCACTCGGACAGGGTGGTGGGGACCCAGTACTTC

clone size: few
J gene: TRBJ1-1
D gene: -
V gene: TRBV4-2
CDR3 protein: CASSQGGSKTEAFF
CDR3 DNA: TGTGCCAGCAGCCAAGGCGGGTCGAAAACTGAAGCTTTCTTT

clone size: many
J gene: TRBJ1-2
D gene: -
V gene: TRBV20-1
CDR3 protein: CSAVKRDYGYTF
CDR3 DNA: TGCAGTGCTGTAAAGAGGGACTATGGCTACACCTTC

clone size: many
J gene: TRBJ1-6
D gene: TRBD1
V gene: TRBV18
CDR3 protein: CASSEGASPLHF
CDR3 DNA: TGTGCCAGCTCTGAGGGGGCTTCACCCCTCCACTTT

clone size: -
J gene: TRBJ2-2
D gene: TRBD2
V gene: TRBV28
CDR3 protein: CASSSPLGAGENTGELFF
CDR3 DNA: TGTGCCAGCAGTTCGCCCCTGGGAGCGGGAGAAAACACCGGGGAGCTGTTTTTT